Listed below are T cell receptor beta chains from one sample, sequenced in a study of shared clonotypes between healthy human individuals. Produced via immunoSEQ multiplex PCR; TCRdb's table is partial and in-frame only. The top ten clones hold roughly 1% of a sample with millions of clones, roughly 95% of them seen once. Sequenced sample: naive CD8+ T cells sorted from blood. These receptors all stem from a man between 18 and 29 years old in good health. Each CDR3 is given with its conserved first and last residue. Each record gives: J gene, clone size, V gene, D gene, CDR3 DNA, CDR3 protein. D genes are given only for firm matches. Expanded clones are given a class, and other clones once, few, many or no size at all.

j_call: TRBJ2-3
clone_size: .
v_call: TRBV9
d_call: .
cdr3_nt: TGTGCCAGCAGCGTAGGTTTCGGGACTAGCACAGATACGCAGTATTTT
cdr3_aa: CASSVGFGTSTDTQYF

j_call: TRBJ2-7
clone_size: .
v_call: TRBV11-2
d_call: .
cdr3_nt: TGTGCCAGCAGCTTAGAGTCACCCCCCAGTTACGAGCAGTACTTC
cdr3_aa: CASSLESPPSYEQYF

j_call: TRBJ2-4
clone_size: .
v_call: TRBV30
d_call: .
cdr3_nt: TGTGCCTGGAGTGCCGAAGGGACGGAACTAGCCAAAAACATTCAGTACTTC
cdr3_aa: CAWSAEGTELAKNIQYF

j_call: TRBJ2-1
clone_size: .
v_call: TRBV28
d_call: .
cdr3_nt: TGTGCCAGCAGCCCGATCGGGCTCTACAATGAGCAGTTCTTC
cdr3_aa: CASSPIGLYNEQFF

j_call: TRBJ1-1
clone_size: once
v_call: TRBV11-3
d_call: TRBD1
cdr3_nt: TGTGCCAGCAGCCCCGGGACAGATTACACTGAAGCTTTCTTT
cdr3_aa: CASSPGTDYTEAFF

j_call: TRBJ1-1
clone_size: .
v_call: TRBV28
d_call: .
cdr3_nt: TGTGCCAGCAGTTACCCGGGACAAATTGAAGCTTTCTTT
cdr3_aa: CASSYPGQIEAFF

j_call: TRBJ1-5
clone_size: .
v_call: TRBV5-6
d_call: TRBD1
cdr3_nt: TGTGCCAGCAGCTTCAGACAGGGGGCAAGGGGTCAGCCCCAGCATTTT
cdr3_aa: CASSFRQGARGQPQHF

j_call: TRBJ2-5
clone_size: .
v_call: TRBV2
d_call: .
cdr3_nt: TGTGCCAGCAAAGGCAGCCAAGAGACCCAGTACTTC
cdr3_aa: CASKGSQETQYF

j_call: TRBJ2-7
clone_size: .
v_call: TRBV27
d_call: .
cdr3_nt: TGTGCCAGCAGTTTCCAGGGGGACTTTTACGAGCAGTACTTC
cdr3_aa: CASSFQGDFYEQYF

j_call: TRBJ1-5
clone_size: .
v_call: TRBV10-1
d_call: .
cdr3_nt: TGCGCCAGCAGTGATCCCGGCCAGCCCCAGCATTTT
cdr3_aa: CASSDPGQPQHF

j_call: TRBJ2-2
clone_size: .
v_call: TRBV28
d_call: .
cdr3_nt: TGTGCCAGCATGTGGGAAGGGGAACGAGGCACCGGGGAGCTGTTTTTT
cdr3_aa: CASMWEGERGTGELFF

j_call: TRBJ1-6
clone_size: .
v_call: TRBV23-1
d_call: .
cdr3_nt: TGCGCCAGCAGCCCCGATTCACCCCTCCACTTT
cdr3_aa: CASSPDSPLHF

j_call: TRBJ1-1
clone_size: .
v_call: TRBV5-5
d_call: .
cdr3_nt: TGTGCCAGCAGCCCGGGACACAGCTTAATCGAAGCTTTCTTT
cdr3_aa: CASSPGHSLIEAFF

j_call: TRBJ2-3
clone_size: .
v_call: TRBV4-3
d_call: .
cdr3_nt: TGCGCCAGCAGCCAAGACCTGTCGGGGTACACAGATACGCAGTATTTT
cdr3_aa: CASSQDLSGYTDTQYF

j_call: TRBJ2-1
clone_size: .
v_call: TRBV5-8
d_call: TRBD1
cdr3_nt: TGTGCCAGCAGCTTGGGACAGGGGGCGCTGGGTTACAATGAGCAGTTCTTC
cdr3_aa: CASSLGQGALGYNEQFF

j_call: TRBJ2-3
clone_size: once
v_call: TRBV5-8
d_call: TRBD1
cdr3_nt: TGTGCCAGCAGCTTAGAAGGGGGCGAGGCAGATACGCAGTATTTT
cdr3_aa: CASSLEGGEADTQYF

j_call: TRBJ1-1
clone_size: .
v_call: TRBV11-2
d_call: .
cdr3_nt: TGTGCCAGCAGCTTAGATCCAGCGAACACTGAAGCTTTCTTT
cdr3_aa: CASSLDPANTEAFF

j_call: TRBJ1-4
clone_size: .
v_call: TRBV5-4
d_call: .
cdr3_nt: TGTGCCAGCGGACCATCAAGAGGGGGGCTTTCAACTAATGAAAAACTGTTTTTT
cdr3_aa: CASGPSRGGLSTNEKLFF

j_call: TRBJ2-1
clone_size: .
v_call: TRBV27
d_call: TRBD2
cdr3_nt: TGTGCCAGCAGTTTAAGCGGGAGGGCCGAGCAGTTCTTC
cdr3_aa: CASSLSGRAEQFF

j_call: TRBJ1-5
clone_size: .
v_call: TRBV27
d_call: .
cdr3_nt: TGTGCCAGCAGTTTAATCATCAGGGAGCCCCAGCATTTT
cdr3_aa: CASSLIIREPQHF

j_call: TRBJ2-7
clone_size: .
v_call: TRBV5-4
d_call: .
cdr3_nt: TGTGCCAGCAGCCCCCGGGGCTTCGAGCAGTACTTC
cdr3_aa: CASSPRGFEQYF

j_call: TRBJ2-7
clone_size: .
v_call: TRBV7-6
d_call: .
cdr3_nt: TGTGCCAGCAGCTTAGGAGCGGAGGGCGCCTACGAGCAGTACTTC
cdr3_aa: CASSLGAEGAYEQYF

j_call: TRBJ2-7
clone_size: once
v_call: TRBV28
d_call: .
cdr3_nt: TGTGCCAGCAGTTTTCTCCTCTTGGAAGCCGAGCAGTACTTC
cdr3_aa: CASSFLLLEAEQYF

j_call: TRBJ2-7
clone_size: once
v_call: TRBV19
d_call: TRBD1
cdr3_nt: TGTGCCAGTAGCCCCGGGACAGATTTGTACGAGCAGTACTTC
cdr3_aa: CASSPGTDLYEQYF

j_call: TRBJ2-7
clone_size: .
v_call: TRBV2
d_call: .
cdr3_nt: TGTGCCAGCAGTGAGGAGAACTCCTACGAGCAGTACTTC
cdr3_aa: CASSEENSYEQYF

j_call: TRBJ2-5
clone_size: .
v_call: TRBV19
d_call: TRBD1
cdr3_nt: TGTGCCAGTGCGACGGACAGGGAGGAGACCCAGTACTTC
cdr3_aa: CASATDREETQYF

j_call: TRBJ2-5
clone_size: .
v_call: TRBV27
d_call: .
cdr3_nt: TGTGCCAGCAACCCTTCAGGAGGAGAGACCCAGTACTTC
cdr3_aa: CASNPSGGETQYF

j_call: TRBJ2-1
clone_size: .
v_call: TRBV4-3
d_call: TRBD2
cdr3_nt: TGCGCCAGCAGCCAAGATCGAATCCTAGCGGTCTACAATGAGCAGTTCTTC
cdr3_aa: CASSQDRILAVYNEQFF

j_call: TRBJ1-4
clone_size: .
v_call: TRBV6-1
d_call: TRBD1
cdr3_nt: TGTGCCAGCAGTGAAACCGGGACAGTCGCAACTAATGAAAAACTGTTTTTT
cdr3_aa: CASSETGTVATNEKLFF